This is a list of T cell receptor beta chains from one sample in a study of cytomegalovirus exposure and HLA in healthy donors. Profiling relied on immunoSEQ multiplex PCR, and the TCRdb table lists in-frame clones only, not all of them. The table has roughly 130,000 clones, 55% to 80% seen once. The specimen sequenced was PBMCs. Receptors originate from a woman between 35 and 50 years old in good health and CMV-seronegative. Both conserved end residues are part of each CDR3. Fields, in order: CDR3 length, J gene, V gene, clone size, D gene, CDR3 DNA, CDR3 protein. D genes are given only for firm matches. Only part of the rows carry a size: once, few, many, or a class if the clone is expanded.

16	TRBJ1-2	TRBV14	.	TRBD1	TGTGCCAGCAGCCCGATAGAGGGGCAGGGGGCGCTTGGCTACACCTTC	CASSPIEGQGALGYTF
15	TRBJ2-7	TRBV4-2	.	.	TGTGCCAGCAGCCAAGCAGAGGCAGTCTCCTACGAGCAGTACTTC	CASSQAEAVSYEQYF
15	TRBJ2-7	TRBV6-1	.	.	TGTGCCAGCAGTGATCAACCCACAGTTTCCTACGAGCAGTACTTC	CASSDQPTVSYEQYF
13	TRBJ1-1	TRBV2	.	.	TGTGCCAGCAGCGCAGAATTAAACACTGAAGCTTTCTTT	CASSAELNTEAFF
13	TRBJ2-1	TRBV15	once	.	TGTGCCACCAGCAGAGGTCGACTGTGGGAGCAGTTCTTC	CATSRGRLWEQFF
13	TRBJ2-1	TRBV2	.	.	TGTGCCAGCAGTGTGACAGCAGACAATGAGCAGTTCTTC	CASSVTADNEQFF
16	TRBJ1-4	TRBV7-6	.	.	TGTGCCAGCAGCTTAAGGGGAACAGGGTCGGGTGAAAAACTGTTTTTT	CASSLRGTGSGEKLFF
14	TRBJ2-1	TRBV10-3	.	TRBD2	TGTGCCATCAAAACTAGCGGGGGGGCTAATGAGCAGTTCTTC	CAIKTSGGANEQFF
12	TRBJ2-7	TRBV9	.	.	TGTGCCAGCAGCTCAAGGGGGGGTGAGCAGTACTTC	CASSSRGGEQYF
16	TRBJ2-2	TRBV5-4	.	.	TGTGCCAGCAGCCCAGGTGGCAGTACGAACACCGGGGAGCTGTTTTTT	CASSPGGSTNTGELFF
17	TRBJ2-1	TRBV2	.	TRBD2	TGTGCCAGCAGTGAAGCGCGGGGGGGCGCCGGTGGTTATGAGCAGTTCTTC	CASSEARGGAGGYEQFF
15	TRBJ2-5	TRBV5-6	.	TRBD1	TGTGCCAGCAGCTTGGACAGGGGGGTCCAAGAGACCCAGTACTTC	CASSLDRGVQETQYF
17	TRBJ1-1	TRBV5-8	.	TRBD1	TGTGCCAGCAGCTTAGGGGACAGGGGTTTCTTTAACACTGAAGCTTTCTTT	CASSLGDRGFFNTEAFF
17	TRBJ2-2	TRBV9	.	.	TGTGCCAGCAGCTTAACCGGGACCACAGGACAGTCCGGGGAGCTGTTTTTT	CASSLTGTTGQSGELFF
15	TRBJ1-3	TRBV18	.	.	TGTGCCAGCTCACCATCGGAGGGGCCTGGAAACACCATATATTTT	CASSPSEGPGNTIYF
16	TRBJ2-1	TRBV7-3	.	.	TGTGCCAGCAGTCTACACGAGCGGAGCTCCTACAATGAGCAGTTCTTC	CASSLHERSSYNEQFF
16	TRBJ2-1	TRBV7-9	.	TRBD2	TGTGCCAGCAGTCAAATAGCGGGTATCTCCTACAATGAGCAGTTCTTC	CASSQIAGISYNEQFF
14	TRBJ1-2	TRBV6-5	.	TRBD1	TGTGCCAGCAGTATCGGACAGGGGTTGCATGGCTACACCTTC	CASSIGQGLHGYTF
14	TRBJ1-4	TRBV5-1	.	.	TGCGCCAGCAGCTTGGACCTTCCCGGGTCCAAACTGTTTTTT	CASSLDLPGSKLFF
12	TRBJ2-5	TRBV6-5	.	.	TGTGCCAGCCAGGGAACCCAAGAGACCCAGTACTTC	CASQGTQETQYF
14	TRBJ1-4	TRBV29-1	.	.	TGCAGCCTCAGAGAGGAGGTCTCTAATGAAAAACTGTTTTTT	CSLREEVSNEKLFF
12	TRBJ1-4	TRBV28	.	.	TGTGCCAGCCGGCAGGAGGGAGAAAAACTGTTTTTT	CASRQEGEKLFF
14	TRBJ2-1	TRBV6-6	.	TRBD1	TGTGCCAGCAGTTCCCCAGGACAGGGAGACGAGCAGTTCTTC	CASSSPGQGDEQFF
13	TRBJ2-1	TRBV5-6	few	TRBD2	TGTGCCAGTACGGGGGGACCCAACAATGAGCAGTTCTTC	CASTGGPNNEQFF
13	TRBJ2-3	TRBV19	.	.	TGTGCCAGTGGAGCCGGCCAAACAGATACGCAGTATTTT	CASGAGQTDTQYF
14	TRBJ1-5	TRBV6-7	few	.	TGTGCCAGCAGTTCTCAGGCTAGCAATCAGCCCCAGCATTTT	CASSSQASNQPQHF
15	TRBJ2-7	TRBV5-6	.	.	TGTGCCAGCAGCCCCTCTAGGGCAGGGACCTACGAGCAGTACTTC	CASSPSRAGTYEQYF
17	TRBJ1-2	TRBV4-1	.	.	TGCGCCAGCAGCCGAGAATCTGAAGTAGACAGCCACTATGGCTACACCTTC	CASSRESEVDSHYGYTF
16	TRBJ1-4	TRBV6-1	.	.	TGTGCCAGCAGTGAATTGGCTCTGGGGGCTCAAGAAAAACTGTTTTTT	CASSELALGAQEKLFF
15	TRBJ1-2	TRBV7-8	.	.	TGTGCCAGCAGCTTGGGCACAGGCCCCTACTATGGCTACACCTTC	CASSLGTGPYYGYTF
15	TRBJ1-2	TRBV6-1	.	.	TGTGCCAGCAGTGATTCGGGGGGCATTGGCTATGGCTACACCTTC	CASSDSGGIGYGYTF
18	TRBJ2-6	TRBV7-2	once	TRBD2	TGTGCCAGCAGCTCCGCCCCCGGGGGAGGGGCTGGGGCCAACGTCCTGACTTTC	CASSSAPGGGAGANVLTF
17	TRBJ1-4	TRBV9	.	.	TGTGCCAGCAGCGTAGGGGTCACCAGGAACGGAGGTGGGAAACTGTTTTTT	CASSVGVTRNGGGKLFF
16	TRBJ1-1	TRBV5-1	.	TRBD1	TGCGCCAGCAGCCCGACCAGGGGGGTCGGGAACACTGAAGCTTTCTTT	CASSPTRGVGNTEAFF
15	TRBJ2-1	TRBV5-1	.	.	TGCGCCAGCAGTTTCACCGGGACTCCCGGAGATGAGCAGTTCTTC	CASSFTGTPGDEQFF
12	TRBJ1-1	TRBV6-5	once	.	TGTGCCAGCACCACAAGGGGTAGTGAAGCTTTCTTT	CASTTRGSEAFF
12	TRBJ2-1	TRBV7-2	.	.	TGTGCCAGCAGCTCCGAACCGGGTGAGCAGTTCTTC	CASSSEPGEQFF
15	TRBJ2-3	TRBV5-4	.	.	TGTGCCAGCAGCTTAGGCGCGGGGAGCACAGATACGCAGTATTTT	CASSLGAGSTDTQYF
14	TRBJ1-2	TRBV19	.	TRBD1	TGTGCCAGTAGTATCGAGGGGGCGCGATCTGGCTACACCTTC	CASSIEGARSGYTF
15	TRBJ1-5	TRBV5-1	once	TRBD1	TGCGCCAGCAGCTTGACAGGGGGCGAACGGCAGCCCCAGCATTTT	CASSLTGGERQPQHF
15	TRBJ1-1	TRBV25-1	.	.	TGTGCCAGCAGTGAAGCGGGGGCGATGGTGGGTGAAGCTTTCTTT	CASSEAGAMVGEAFF
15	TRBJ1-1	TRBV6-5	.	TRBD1	TGTGCCAGCGTTACCAGGGGGCGGAGGAACACTGAAGCTTTCTTT	CASVTRGRRNTEAFF
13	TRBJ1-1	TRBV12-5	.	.	TGTGCTAGTGGACCCGGGGGGTCCCCTGAAGCTTTCTTT	CASGPGGSPEAFF
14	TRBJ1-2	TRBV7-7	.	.	TGTGCTAGCAGCCCTTTGGGAGGGGCGGATGGCTACACCTTC	CASSPLGGADGYTF
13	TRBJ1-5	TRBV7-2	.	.	TGTGCCAGCAGCTTAGACAGGAATCAGCCCCAGCATTTT	CASSLDRNQPQHF
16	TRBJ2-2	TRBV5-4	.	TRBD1	TGTGCCAGCAGCTTGGCCACAGGGGGGAACACCGGGGAGCTGTTTTTT	CASSLATGGNTGELFF
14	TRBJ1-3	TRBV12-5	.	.	TGTGCTAGTGGTTTGGACAGAATCGGGGGTGCCTTATATTTT	CASGLDRIGGALYF
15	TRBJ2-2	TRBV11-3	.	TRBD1	TGTGCCAGCAGCCTGGACAGGACTAACACCGGGGAGCTGTTTTTT	CASSLDRTNTGELFF
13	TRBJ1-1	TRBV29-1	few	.	TGCAGCGTTGAAGAACCGGGGAACACTGAAGCTTTCTTT	CSVEEPGNTEAFF
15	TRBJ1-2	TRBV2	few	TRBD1	TGTGCCAGCATCCGCCAGGGGGGCCTTGGCTATGGCTACACCTTC	CASIRQGGLGYGYTF
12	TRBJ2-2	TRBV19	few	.	TGTGCCACTCACCCCGGTTACGGGGAGCTGTTTTTT	CATHPGYGELFF
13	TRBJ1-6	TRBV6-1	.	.	TGTGCCAGCAGTGACTCTAAACAGGGCCCCCTCCACTTT	CASSDSKQGPLHF
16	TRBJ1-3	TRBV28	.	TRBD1	TGTGCCAGCGGTCCGGGACAGGCACACTCTGGAAACACCATATATTTT	CASGPGQAHSGNTIYF
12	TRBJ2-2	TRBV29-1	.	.	TGCAGCGTCCAGGCGAACACCGGGGAGCTGTTTTTT	CSVQANTGELFF